This T cell receptor beta chain came from a study of prognosis after radiotherapy for stage I lung cancer. Whole-study context: Adenocarcinoma occurred in more than 10 patients and squamous cell carcinoma in several. SBRT radiotherapy comprised 3 to 5 fractions at a biologically effective dose of at least 100 Gy.

Study-level points and caveats: The tumor specificity of expanded TCR clones remained undetermined. Reportedly, TRBV and TRBJ gene usage varied with metastasis presence.

Template was genomic DNA; TCR beta CDR3 amplified in two multiplex PCR rounds. Primers were specific to each TRBV and TRBJ gene in first-round PCR. TCRdb processed the multiplex PCR reads anew with MiXCR; each CDR3 protein has one entry. The profile shows around 20,000 distinct CDR3 sequences, 35% to 45% of them singletons. This clonotype was recorded a few times. Its antigen is as yet unknown. V was pared by 6 bases and J by 3 bases, with 10 bases of the junction left unmatched. This CDR3 has 15 amino acids. The source of this sequence is a donor aged 50 or older with non-small cell lung cancer. The sequencing used PBMCs, collected before or after stereotactic body radiation therapy (not recorded which). This chain uses TRBV12-3 or TRBV12-4 with TRBJ1-2, with TRBD1 matching over 7 bases. CDR3 loop: CASSLDRWDYYGYTF. The DNA for the CDR3 is TGTGCCAGCAGCTTGGACAGGTGGGATTACTATGGCTACACCTTC.